The 14 T cell receptor beta chains below come from one sample, sequenced in a study of control samples from healthy donors and cancer patients. Here immunoSEQ multiplex PCR was the method, and the copy in TCRdb shows in-frame clones only, minus some. The data show some 130,000 clones, with more than 90% seen just once and approximately 10% held by the top ten. The sample consisted of blood. All receptors derive from a man younger than 45 in good health.

The rearrangement uses TRBV19 and TRBJ2-4, with D uncertain. V lost 5 bases and J 6 bases, leaving 8 bases between the germline ends. The germline V gene has CDR1 LNHDA and CDR2 SQIVND (reference sequence). The length of the CDR3 is 12 residues. The CDR3 protein is CASSSPGNIQYF. CDR3 in DNA: TGTGCCAGTAGTTCCCCTGGAAACATTCAGTACTTC.

The chain links TRBV6-2 or TRBV6-3 to TRBJ1-1, with D tentatively TRBD1 (6 bases). The length of the CDR3 is 13 residues. V lost 2 bases to trimming and J lost 11 bases, with 15 bases between them. Germline-derived CDR1 and CDR2 are MNHEY and SVGEGT. This chain's CDR3 is CASSYQGSDSAFF. The DNA for the CDR3 is TGTGCCAGCAGTTACCAGGGGAGTGATTCGGCTTTCTTT.

V gene TRBV28 combines with J gene TRBJ2-1; 11 positions match TRBD2. CDR3 size: 14 residues. Germline CDR1 and CDR2: MDHEN and SYDVKM. With V trimmed by 8 bases and J by 4 bases, 4 bases remained unmatched. The CDR3 nucleotides are TGTGCCAGCGAGACTAGCGGGAAGTACAATGAGCAGTTCTTC. Translating it yields CASETSGKYNEQFF.

This clone was found once. The V gene is TRBV6-5, the J gene TRBJ1-2, with a possible D match to TRBD1 (6 bases). The V end was cut by 6 bases, the J end by 0 bases, with 14 bases between. Germline CDR1 reads MNHEY; CDR2 reads SVGAGI. The CDR3 runs to 15 residues. CDR3 nucleotide sequence: TGTGCCAGCAGCCTAACAGGGAACGCTAACTATGGCTACACCTTC. Amino acid sequence: CASSLTGNANYGYTF.

On this clone itself: The same CDR3 can be traced to other DNA sequences in this sample. The chain links TRBV30 to TRBJ2-7; 11 nucleotides agree with TRBD2. The CDR3 extends over 13 amino acids. The germline CDR1 and CDR2 sequences are GTSNPN and SVGIG (reference sequence). The V segment lost 3 bases and the J segment 4 bases; nucleotides outside the gene matches: 2. The CDR3 nucleotides are TGTGCCTGGAGGACTAGCGGGACTTACGAGCAGTACTTC. Translating gives CAWRTSGTYEQYF.

The CDR3 DNA is TGTGCCAGCAGCCAAGGTTATCAGATGCGATACGAGCAGTACTTC. Its protein is CASSQGYQMRYEQYF. The gene calls are TRBV3-1 (or the pseudogene TRBV3-2) and TRBJ2-7; D is uncertain. The CDR3 has 15 residues. Germline V gene data show CDR1 as LGHDT and CDR2 as YNNKEL (reference sequence). V was trimmed by 1 base and J by 4 bases, leaving 14 bases between them.

The V and J genes are TRBV19 and TRBJ2-7, with D uncertain. Germline V gene data show CDR1 as LNHDA and CDR2 as SQIVND (reference sequence). The ends were cut back, 0 bases at V and 6 bases at J, with 12 bases in the middle. The CDR3 has 14 residues. The CDR3 DNA reads TGTGCCAGTAGTATAGAGGGGTTGTTCTCCGAGCAGTACTTC. Its protein product is CASSIEGLFSEQYF.

The J gene is TRBJ2-7, the V gene TRBV7-9; the match to TRBD2 covers 9 bases. The ends lost 6 bases at V and 6 bases at J; junction bases unmatched: 12. Per germline, CDR1 SEHNR and CDR2 FQNEAQ (reference sequence). This CDR3 spans 15 amino acids. In DNA, the CDR3 is TGTGCCAGCAGTTCCGGGACTAGCTTTTTCGGCGAGCAGTACTTC. It codes for CASSSGTSFFGEQYF.

The V gene is TRBV18, the J gene TRBJ2-7; D unresolved. CDR3 length: 13 amino acids. Per the germline V gene, CDR1 is KGHSH and CDR2 is LQKENI. Deletions cut 1 base from V and 1 base from J, with 5 bases between. CDR3 nucleotides: TGTGCCAGCTCACCACGGCTTTCCTACGAGCAGTACTTC. This encodes CASSPRLSYEQYF.

This clone appeared once. The chain employs TRBV19 and TRBJ2-7, with a tentative D call TRBD2 (5 bases). The CDR3 spans 15 residues. The germline gives CDR1 LNHDA, CDR2 SQIVND (reference sequence). V shed 0 bases and J shed 2 bases, with 11 bases lying between them. The CDR3 nucleotides are TGTGCCAGTAGTATAGATCGGGGTTTTCCCTACGAGCAGTACTTC. It codes for CASSIDRGFPYEQYF.

This chain connects TRBV7-9 to TRBJ1-2, with 10 bases matching TRBD1. The CDR3 is 14 residues long. CDR1 SEHNR and CDR2 FQNEAQ come from the germline V gene (reference sequence). The V gene end was trimmed by 7 bases and the J gene end by 4 bases; junction bases not matched to a gene: 6. The CDR3 region has the DNA TGTGCCAGCACCCCTAGGACAGGGGGCTATGGCTACACCTTC. Amino acids: CASTPRTGGYGYTF.

The J gene is TRBJ1-1, the V gene TRBV20-1; maybe TRBD1 (5 bases). Deletions cut 3 bases from V and 1 base from J, with 9 bases between. Germline values: CDR1 DFQATT, CDR2 SNEGSKA (reference sequence). The CDR3 has 13 amino acids. CDR3 DNA sequence: TGCAGTGCTAGTAAGGGGCCGAACACTGAAGCTTTCTTT. Its protein is CSASKGPNTEAFF.

For the CDR3, the DNA is TGTGCCAGTAGTATGATGGCTAAGGACACTGAAGCTTTCTTT. Translated, it gives CASSMMAKDTEAFF. V and J are TRBV19 and TRBJ1-1; D not resolved. V was trimmed by 3 bases and J by 3 bases, leaving 11 bases between them. This CDR3 contains 14 residues. The V gene's germline CDR1 is LNHDA and CDR2 SQIVND (reference sequence).

The chain uses TRBV29-1 and TRBJ2-1, with a possible D match to TRBD2 (6 bases). V dropped 4 bases and J dropped 3 bases, with 16 bases sitting between them. Germline CDR1 SQVTM, CDR2 ANQGSEA. CDR3 length: 15 amino acids. This chain's CDR3 is CSVVTGDFGYNEQFF. CDR3 in DNA: TGCAGCGTTGTTACGGGAGATTTTGGCTACAATGAGCAGTTCTTC.